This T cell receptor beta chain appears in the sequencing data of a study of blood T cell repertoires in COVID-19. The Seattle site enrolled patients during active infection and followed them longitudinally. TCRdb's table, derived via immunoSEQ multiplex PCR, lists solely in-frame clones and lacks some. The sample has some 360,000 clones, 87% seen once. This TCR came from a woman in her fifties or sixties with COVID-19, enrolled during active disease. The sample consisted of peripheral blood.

The CDR3 sequence is CASSKELATGGGYGYTF. The CDR3 region has the DNA TGCGCCAGCAGTAAGGAGCTAGCGACAGGGGGCGGCTATGGCTACACCTTC. The chain recombines TRBV5-1 with TRBJ1-2; 10 bases are shared with TRBD1. CDR3 length: 17 residues. CDR1 and CDR2 (germline): SGHRS, YFSETQ. Unmatched junction bases numbered 14, after V lost 5 bases and J lost 4 bases.